The next 5 T cell receptor beta chains were all read from a single sample in a study of immune evolution from preneoplasia to lung adenocarcinoma. Repertoires were generated with immunoSEQ multiplex PCR, while TCRdb's copy carries only in-frame clones and drops some. There are roughly 11,000 clones in the sample; about four fifths occur only once, and about 4.2% lies in the top ten. The sample taken for sequencing was FFPE minimally invasive lung adenocarcinoma tissue. Source of these receptors: a person aged 55-80 years with lung adenocarcinoma.

This chain joins TRBV2 and TRBJ1-4; no clear D gene. Germline V gene sequence: CDR1 SNHLY, CDR2 FYNNEI. V shed 6 bases and J shed 7 bases, with 18 bases lying between them. The CDR3 loop spans 15 amino acids. The CDR3 region is CASREGVLTGEKLFF. For the CDR3, the DNA is TGTGCCAGCAGGGAGGGTGTGCTGACGGGTGAAAAACTGTTTTTT.

The rearrangement links TRBV18 to TRBJ1-2, with TRBD1 matching 11 bases. V was clipped by 2 bases and J by 7 bases; unmatched bases: 9. The length of the CDR3 is 16 residues. The germline V gene encodes CDR1 KGHSH and CDR2 LQKENI. The CDR3 protein is CASSPSEGQGAGGYTF. The CDR3 nucleotides are TGTGCCAGCTCACCATCGGAAGGACAGGGGGCGGGTGGCTACACCTTC.

The rearrangement joins TRBV30 to TRBJ1-3; D is unclear. Germline CDR1 GTSNPN, CDR2 SVGIG (reference sequence). V lost 0 bases and J 4 bases, leaving 10 bases between the germline ends. This CDR3 has 14 amino acids. The CDR3 is CAWSVGLSGNTIYF. The DNA for the CDR3 is TGTGCCTGGAGTGTAGGCTTATCCGGAAACACCATATATTTT. The full variable domain, its missing parts supplied by reference TRBV30 and TRBJ1-3, is SQTIHQWPATLVQPVGSPLSLECTVEGTSNPNLYWYRQAAGRGLQLLFYSVGIGQISSEVPQNLSASRPQDRQFILSSKKLLLSDSGFYLCAWSVGLSGNTIYFGEGSWLTVV.

The V gene is TRBV25-1, the J gene TRBJ1-1, with D maybe TRBD1 (5 bases). Germline V gene lookup returns CDR1 MGHDK and CDR2 SYGVNS. With 4 bases removed from V and 1 base from J, the gap between germline ends came to 13 bases. The CDR3 is made up of 15 amino acids. CDR3 coding DNA: TGTGCCAGCAGTGGTCGGGCAGGGTGGAACACTGAAGCTTTCTTT. Residues: CASSGRAGWNTEAFF.

The V and J genes are TRBV7-9 and TRBJ2-2, with 7 positions matching TRBD2. The germline V gene has CDR1 SEHNR and CDR2 FQNEAQ (reference sequence). The CDR3 is 15 amino acids. V gave up 2 bases and J gave up 7 bases; unmatched junction bases: 7. CDR3: CASSLISGKVGELFF. The CDR3 nucleotides read TGTGCCAGCAGCTTAATAAGCGGGAAGGTCGGGGAGCTGTTTTTT.